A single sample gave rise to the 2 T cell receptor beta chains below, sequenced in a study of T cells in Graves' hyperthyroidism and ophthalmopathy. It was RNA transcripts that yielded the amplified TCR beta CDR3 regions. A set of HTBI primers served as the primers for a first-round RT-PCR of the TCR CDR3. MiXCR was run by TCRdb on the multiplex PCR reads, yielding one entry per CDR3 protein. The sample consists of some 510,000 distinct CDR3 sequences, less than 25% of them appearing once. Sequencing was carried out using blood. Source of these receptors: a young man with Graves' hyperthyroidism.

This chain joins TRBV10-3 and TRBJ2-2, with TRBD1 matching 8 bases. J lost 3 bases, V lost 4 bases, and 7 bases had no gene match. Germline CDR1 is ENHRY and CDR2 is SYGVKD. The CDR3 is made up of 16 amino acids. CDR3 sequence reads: CAISGYGQGDTGELFF. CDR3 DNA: TGTGCCATCAGTGGTTACGGACAGGGAGACACCGGGGAGCTGTTTTTT.

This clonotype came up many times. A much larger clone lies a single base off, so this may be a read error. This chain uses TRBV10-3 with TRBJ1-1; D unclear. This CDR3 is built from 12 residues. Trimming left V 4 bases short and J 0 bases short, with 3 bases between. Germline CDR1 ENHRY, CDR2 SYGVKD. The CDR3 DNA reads TGTGCCATCAGTGGGGTGAACACTGAAGCTTTCTTT. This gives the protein CAISGVNTEAFF.